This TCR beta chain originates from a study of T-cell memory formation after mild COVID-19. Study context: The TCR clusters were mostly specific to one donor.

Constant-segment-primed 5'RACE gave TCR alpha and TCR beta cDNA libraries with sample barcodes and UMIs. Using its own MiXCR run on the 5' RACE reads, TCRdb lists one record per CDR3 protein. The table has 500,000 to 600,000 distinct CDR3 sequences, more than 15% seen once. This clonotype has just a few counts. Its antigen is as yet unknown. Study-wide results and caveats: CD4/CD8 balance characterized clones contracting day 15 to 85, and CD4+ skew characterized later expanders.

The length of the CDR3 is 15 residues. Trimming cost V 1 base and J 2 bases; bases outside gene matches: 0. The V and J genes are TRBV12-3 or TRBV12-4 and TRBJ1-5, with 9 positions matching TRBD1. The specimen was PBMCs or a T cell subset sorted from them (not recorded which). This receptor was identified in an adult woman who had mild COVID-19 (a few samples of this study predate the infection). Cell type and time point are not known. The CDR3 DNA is TGTGCCAGCAGTTTAGGGACAGGGGGCAATCAGCCCCAGCATTTT. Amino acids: CASSLGTGGNQPQHF.